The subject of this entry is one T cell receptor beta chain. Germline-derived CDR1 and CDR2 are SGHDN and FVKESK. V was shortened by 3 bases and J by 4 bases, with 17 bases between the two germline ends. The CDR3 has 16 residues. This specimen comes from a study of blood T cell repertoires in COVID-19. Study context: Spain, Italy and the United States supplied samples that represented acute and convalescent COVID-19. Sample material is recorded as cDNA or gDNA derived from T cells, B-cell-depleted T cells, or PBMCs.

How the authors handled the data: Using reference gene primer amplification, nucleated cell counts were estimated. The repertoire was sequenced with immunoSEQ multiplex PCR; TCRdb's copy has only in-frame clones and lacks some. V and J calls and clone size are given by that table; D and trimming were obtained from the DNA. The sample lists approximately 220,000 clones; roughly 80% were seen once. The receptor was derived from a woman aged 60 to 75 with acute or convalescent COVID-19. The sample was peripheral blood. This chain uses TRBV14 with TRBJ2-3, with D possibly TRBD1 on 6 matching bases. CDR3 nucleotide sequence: TGTGCCAGCAGCCAGTTCAGGGGCCGCCTCTCAGATACGCAGTATTTT. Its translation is CASSQFRGRLSDTQYF. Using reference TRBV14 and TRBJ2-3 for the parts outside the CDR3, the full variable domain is EAGVTQFPSHSVIEKGQTVTLRCDPISGHDNLYWYRRVMGKEIKFLLHFVKESKQDESGMPNNRFLAERTGGTYSTLKVQPAELEDSGVYFCASSQFRGRLSDTQYFGPGTRLTVL.